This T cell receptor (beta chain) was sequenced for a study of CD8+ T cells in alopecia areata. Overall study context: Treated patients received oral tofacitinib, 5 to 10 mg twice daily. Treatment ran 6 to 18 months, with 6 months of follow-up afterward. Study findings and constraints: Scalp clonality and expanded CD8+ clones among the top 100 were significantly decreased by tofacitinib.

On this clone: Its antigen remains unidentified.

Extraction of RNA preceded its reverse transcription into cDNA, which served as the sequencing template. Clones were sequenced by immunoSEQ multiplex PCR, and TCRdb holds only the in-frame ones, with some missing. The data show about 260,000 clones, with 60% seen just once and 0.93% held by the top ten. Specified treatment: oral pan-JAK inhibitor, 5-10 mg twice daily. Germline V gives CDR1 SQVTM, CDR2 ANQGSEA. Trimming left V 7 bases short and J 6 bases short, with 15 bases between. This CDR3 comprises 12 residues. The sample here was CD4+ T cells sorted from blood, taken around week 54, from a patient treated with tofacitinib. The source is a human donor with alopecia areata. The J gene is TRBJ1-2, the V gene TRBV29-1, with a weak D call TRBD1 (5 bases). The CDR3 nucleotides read TGCAGCGCGGGCCCCTCAGGGAATGGCTACACCTTC. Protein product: CSAGPSGNGYTF. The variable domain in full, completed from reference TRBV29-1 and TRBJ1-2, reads SAVISQKPSRDICQRGTSLTIQCQVDSQVTMMFWYRQQPGQSLTLIATANQGSEATYESGFVIDKFPISRPNLTFSTLTVSNMSPEDSSIYLCSAGPSGNGYTFGSGTRLTVV.